These 26 T cell receptor beta chains originate from one sample sequenced in a study of T cells in tuberculosis. The assay was immunoSEQ multiplex PCR, and TCRdb's table has in-frame clones only and misses some. The sample includes around 60,000 clones, approximately 81% of them seen just once. Thawed, overnight-rested PBMC were stained with GMM-loaded CD1B tetramer, viability dye and anti-CD3, then sorted. The lipid loaded on the CD1B tetramers was C32 glucose monomycolate from Rhodococcus equi. The sample was CD1b-GMM tetramer-negative cells sorted from PBMCs. The receptors here all came from an adult woman with latent tuberculosis.

The CDR3 nucleotides read TGTGCCAGTAGTGGGTCGACAGTGGCGAGTGAGCAGTTCTTC. Amino acids: CASSGSTVASEQFF. This chain connects TRBV19 to TRBJ2-1, with TRBD1 as a possible D gene (5 bases). The germline gives CDR1 LNHDA, CDR2 SQIVND (reference sequence). The length of the CDR3 is 14 residues. The germline V and J ends were trimmed by 5 bases and 9 bases, with 17 bases remaining between them.

This rearrangement joins TRBV6-5 to TRBJ2-2; maybe TRBD1 (6 bases). Trimming took 5 bases from V and 0 from J, leaving 10 bases between them. There are 15 residues in the CDR3. Germline V lookup: CDR1 MNHEY, CDR2 SVGAGI. CDR3 nucleotide sequence: TGTGCCAGCAGTCTACAGGGTGCGAACACCGGGGAGCTGTTTTTT. Translating gives CASSLQGANTGELFF.

This chain connects TRBV27 to TRBJ1-5, with 11 bases matching TRBD1. In germline, CDR1 is MNHEY, CDR2 SMNVEV (reference sequence). The junction had 2 bases not matched to a gene; V was cut back by 5 bases and J by 2 bases. This CDR3 contains 15 residues. The CDR3, as DNA: TGTGCCAGCAGTCCGGACAGGGGGCGCAATCAGCCCCAGCATTTT. It is translated as CASSPDRGRNQPQHF.

This chain links TRBV14 with TRBJ2-1; D is unclear. Germline assignment: CDR1 SGHDN and CDR2 FVKESK. Deletions cut 1 base from V and 6 bases from J, with 7 bases between. This CDR3 contains 13 residues. The CDR3 reads CASSQGQANEQFF. CDR3 nucleotides: TGTGCCAGCAGCCAAGGCCAGGCCAATGAGCAGTTCTTC.

The rearrangement joins TRBV7-9 to TRBJ1-2; TRBD1 matches 8 bases. CDR1 and CDR2 from the germline V gene are SEHNR and FQNEAQ (reference sequence). The CDR3 extends over 14 amino acids. J was trimmed by 8 bases and V by 0 bases; bases with no gene match: 5. The chain's CDR3 is CASSLAPQGAGYTF. Written as DNA, the CDR3 is TGTGCCAGCAGCTTAGCTCCCCAGGGGGCGGGCTACACCTTC.

This clone was seen a handful of times. DNA of the CDR3: TGTGCCAGCAGTGAGACGACAGAGACTAACTATGGCTACACCTTC. This gives the protein CASSETTETNYGYTF. The V gene is TRBV28, the J gene TRBJ1-2, with D possibly TRBD1 on 5 matching bases. CDR1 is MDHEN, CDR2 SYDVKM, per germline. V was cut by 5 bases and J by 0 bases, with 13 bases left in between. The CDR3 consists of 15 residues.

The chain carries TRBV2 and TRBJ2-5; 7 positions match TRBD1. The V and J ends lost 7 bases and 4 bases, in that order; junction bases with no gene match: 9. CDR3 size: 14 residues. The V gene's germline CDR1 is SNHLY and CDR2 FYNNEI. This CDR3 reads CASTDRGGPETQYF. The CDR3 DNA reads as TGTGCCAGCACCGATAGAGGGGGCCCAGAGACCCAGTACTTC.

This chain connects TRBV18 to TRBJ2-7, with D possibly matching TRBD2 (6 bases). CDR1 and CDR2 (germline): KGHSH, LQKENI. There are 14 residues in the CDR3. V shed 4 bases and J shed 6 bases, with 16 bases lying between them. The CDR3 region is CASSQPGLPFEQYF. The CDR3, as DNA: TGTGCCAGCTCACAGCCGGGACTCCCGTTCGAGCAGTACTTC.

This clone was seen a few times. The CDR3 is CASSQDNWSGANVLTF. The CDR3 bases are TGCGCCAGCAGCCAAGATAACTGGTCTGGGGCCAACGTCCTGACTTTC. The V call is TRBV4-3, the J call TRBJ2-6; D is unresolved. V was shortened by 0 bases and J by 1 base, with 7 bases between the two germline ends. The germline CDR1 and CDR2 sequences are LGHNA and YSLEER. This CDR3 spans 16 amino acids.

V gene TRBV19 combines with J gene TRBJ2-7, with D perhaps matching TRBD2 (6 bases). CDR1 and CDR2 from the germline V gene are LNHDA and SQIVND (reference sequence). This CDR3 comprises 13 residues. V lost 7 bases and J 0 bases, leaving 10 bases between the germline ends. The CDR3: CASTGGASYEQYF. Here the CDR3 DNA reads TGTGCCAGTACCGGAGGGGCCTCCTACGAGCAGTACTTC.

The rearrangement links TRBV5-1 to TRBJ2-3, with 11 bases lining up with TRBD2. Unmatched junction bases numbered 12, after V lost 4 bases and J lost 5 bases. This CDR3 region has 17 residues. Per germline, CDR1 SGHRS and CDR2 YFSETQ. CDR3 in DNA: TGCGCCAGCAGCCCTTCCCTAGCGGGAGGTCAGGTAGATACGCAGTATTTT. As protein: CASSPSLAGGQVDTQYF.

The J gene is TRBJ1-5, the V gene TRBV13, with a tentative D call TRBD1 (5 bases). The germline CDR1 and CDR2 sequences are PRHDT and FYEKMQ (reference sequence). The CDR3 has 16 residues. Trimming removed 4 bases from V and 4 bases from J, with 17 bases in between. The CDR3 sequence: CASSSKKGMGNQPQHF. In DNA form, the CDR3 reads TGTGCCAGCAGCTCAAAGAAGGGGATGGGGAATCAGCCCCAGCATTTT.

This clone appeared a single time. The V gene is TRBV28, the J gene TRBJ1-5; D is unclear. Trimming left V 1 base short and J 2 bases short, with 9 bases between. This CDR3 has 15 residues. Germline V CDR1 and CDR2: MDHEN, SYDVKM. CDR3 sequence: CASSLSVPRNQPQHF. CDR3 bases: TGTGCCAGCAGTTTATCGGTCCCCCGCAATCAGCCCCAGCATTTT. The full variable domain, its missing parts supplied by reference TRBV28 and TRBJ1-5, is DVKVTQSSRYLVKRTGEKVFLECVQDMDHENMFWYRQDPGLGLRLIYFSYDVKMKEKGDIPEGYSVSREKKERFSLILESASTNQTSMYLCASSLSVPRNQPQHFGDGTRLSIL.

The chain has TRBV27 and TRBJ2-1; 14 positions agree with TRBD2. Germline V gene lookup returns CDR1 MNHEY and CDR2 SMNVEV (reference sequence). This CDR3 comprises 18 residues. V dropped 5 bases and J dropped 0; count of bases not matched to a gene: 6. The chain's CDR3 is CASSPRLAGGYSYNEQFF. CDR3 sequence (DNA): TGTGCCAGCAGTCCCCGACTAGCGGGGGGGTACTCCTACAATGAGCAGTTCTTC.

V is TRBV2 and J is TRBJ1-6; maybe TRBD1 (5 bases). This CDR3 has 17 residues. Germline V CDR1 and CDR2: SNHLY, FYNNEI. The V end was cut by 1 base, the J end by 6 bases, with 16 bases between. CDR3 region: CASSEVKGWGGNSPLHF. The CDR3 nucleotides are TGTGCCAGCAGTGAAGTAAAGGGGTGGGGAGGTAATTCACCCCTCCACTTT.

A remark on this clone: Other DNA sequences within the sample encode an identical CDR3. The chain joins TRBV6-5 to TRBJ2-7; a weak D match, TRBD2 (7 bases). The V end was cut by 3 bases, the J end by 4 bases, with 13 bases between. CDR1 is MNHEY, CDR2 SVGAGI, per germline. The CDR3 runs 14 residues. CDR3 sequence reads: CASSYNRGAYEQYF. The DNA of the CDR3 is TGTGCCAGCAGTTATAACCGGGGGGCGTACGAGCAGTACTTC.

This clone was picked up a small number of times. The chain recombines TRBV9 with TRBJ2-3; tentatively, D is TRBD1 (5 bases). Per germline, CDR1 SGDLS and CDR2 YYNGEE. The CDR3 contains 15 residues. The V gene lost 4 bases and the J gene lost 5 bases, with 17 bases spanning the gap. CDR3 sequence reads: CASSPTVGEGDTQYF. The CDR3 DNA reads as TGTGCCAGCAGCCCCACTGTAGGGGAAGGAGATACGCAGTATTTT.

V and J are TRBV9 and TRBJ2-1, with TRBD1 matching over 8 bases. J gave up 3 bases and V 1 base, and 18 bases lay outside the gene matches. The CDR3 has 20 residues. The V gene's germline CDR1 is SGDLS and CDR2 YYNGEE. DNA of the CDR3: TGTGCCAGCAGCGTACGGGGCAGGGGGCCCAACCCCGAGGGCTACAATGAGCAGTTCTTC. Its protein product is CASSVRGRGPNPEGYNEQFF.

The chain combines TRBV6-5 with TRBJ2-7, with TRBD1 matching over 7 bases. Trimming took 2 bases from V and 3 from J; bases not matched to a gene: 4. The CDR3 consists of 14 residues. The germline V gene encodes CDR1 MNHEY and CDR2 SVGAGI. CDR3 bases: TGTGCCAGCAGTTACGGTCAGGGGGTCTACGAGCAGTACTTC. It encodes CASSYGQGVYEQYF.

V usage is TRBV7-6 and J usage is TRBJ1-1; D perhaps matches TRBD1 (5 bases). In germline, CDR1 is SGHVS, CDR2 FNYEAQ. The CDR3 is made up of 13 amino acids. V shed 1 base and J shed 7 bases, with 10 bases lying between them. The CDR3: CASSLVVGGEAFF. Written as DNA, the CDR3 is TGTGCCAGCAGCTTAGTTGTGGGGGGTGAAGCTTTCTTT.

This chain connects TRBV19 to TRBJ1-4, with TRBD1 matching over 10 bases. Trimming cost V 5 bases and J 7 bases; bases outside gene matches: 4. Germline CDR1 LNHDA, CDR2 SQIVND (reference sequence). The CDR3 length is 14 residues. The DNA for the CDR3 is TGTGCCAGTAGTGCCCGGGACAGGGGTGAAAAACTGTTTTTT. It translates to CASSARDRGEKLFF.

This rearrangement joins TRBV4-3 to TRBJ2-1; 13 positions match TRBD2. The germline CDR1 and CDR2 sequences are LGHNA and YSLEER. This CDR3 has 19 residues. The V and J ends lost 2 bases and 4 bases, in that order; junction bases with no gene match: 11. The chain's CDR3 is CASSQRTSGGLGMYNEQFF. The CDR3 nucleotides are TGCGCCAGCAGCCAACGGACTAGCGGGGGCCTTGGGATGTACAATGAGCAGTTCTTC.

The V call is TRBV5-1, the J call TRBJ1-5, with D maybe TRBD1 (5 bases). V dropped 0 bases and J dropped 5 bases, with 9 bases sitting between them. CDR1 is SGHRS and CDR2 is YFSETQ in the germline V gene. The CDR3 sequence is 14 residues long. CDR3 in DNA: TGCGCCAGCAGCTTGGATGGGGGGGATCAGCCCCAGCATTTT. Amino acid sequence: CASSLDGGDQPQHF.

V and J are TRBV6-5 and TRBJ1-1, with 9 bases matching TRBD1. This CDR3 contains 15 residues. The J segment lost 1 base and the V segment lost 6 bases, leaving 6 bases of the junction unmatched. Per the germline V gene, CDR1 is MNHEY and CDR2 is SVGAGI. The CDR3 region has the DNA TGTGCCAGCAGCTCCTGGACAGGGGCGAACACTGAAGCTTTCTTT. It yields the protein CASSSWTGANTEAFF.

The CDR3 nucleotides are TGTGCCAGCAGCCCAGAGACAGGGAATCTCTACGAGCAGTACTTC. Translating it yields CASSPETGNLYEQYF. The rearrangement joins TRBV28 to TRBJ2-7; 7 bases match TRBD1. V dropped 6 bases and J dropped 3; count of bases not matched to a gene: 11. This CDR3 is built from 15 residues. The germline V gene has CDR1 MDHEN and CDR2 SYDVKM.

The rearrangement links TRBV21-1 to TRBJ1-5; the D call of TRBD1 is as the table states it, not checked on the DNA. TRBV21-1 is a pseudogene locus. The CDR3 has 16 amino acids. This CDR3 reads CASSNSTGVSNQPQHF. The DNA for the CDR3 is TGTGCCAGCAGCAACTCAACAGGGGTGAGCAATCAGCCCCAGCATTTT.